This entry lists 22 T cell receptor beta chains sequenced from one sample in a study of beta chain features in type 1 diabetes. Overall study findings and caveats: All four CD4+ subsets from Type 1 diabetes patients carried moderately but significantly shorter TCRB CDR3s.

Isolated RNA was reverse transcribed in full, so expressed TCRB transcripts were sequenced. Method: immunoSEQ multiplex PCR; TCRdb's copy keeps in-frame clones and lacks some. The table has 52,000 or so clones, around 50% seen once; the top ten hold around 2.6%. No cognate antigen is known for these TCRs. Source material: Tregs from blood. Source of these receptors: a woman in her thirties or forties with type 1 diabetes.

This rearrangement joins TRBV6-6 to TRBJ2-2; 10 bases agree with TRBD1. Trimming cost V 8 bases and J 6 bases; bases outside gene matches: 9. Germline V lookup: CDR1 MNHNY, CDR2 SVGAGI (reference sequence). The CDR3 has 15 residues. The CDR3 is CASSPGTGAAGELFF. CDR3 bases: TGTGCCAGCTCACCCGGGACAGGGGCGGCCGGGGAGCTGTTTTTT.

The genes are TRBV11-2 and TRBJ2-1; maybe TRBD1 (6 bases). V was clipped by 5 bases and J by 4 bases, with 15 bases between them. The germline gives CDR1 SGHAT, CDR2 FQNNGV. This CDR3 contains 15 residues. The CDR3 spells CASSRRRGSYNEQFF. CDR3 DNA sequence: TGTGCCAGCAGCCGCCGTAGGGGGTCTTACAATGAGCAGTTCTTC.

The table lists this clone with a few counts. The chain carries TRBV11-3 and TRBJ2-1; a weak D match, TRBD1 (5 bases). From germline, CDR1 is SGHNT and CDR2 YENEEA. Trimming took 5 bases from V and 4 from J, leaving 9 bases between them. This CDR3 is built from 13 residues. The CDR3 sequence is CASSPQGYNEQFF. CDR3 nucleotides: TGTGCCAGCAGCCCTCAGGGTTACAATGAGCAGTTCTTC.

V usage is TRBV7-2 and J usage is TRBJ1-1; TRBD1 matches at 9 bases. Germline V lookup: CDR1 SGHTA, CDR2 FQGNSA. J was trimmed by 11 bases and V by 1 base; bases with no gene match: 5. This CDR3 has 13 residues. CDR3 coding DNA: TGTGCCAGCAGCTTAGAGGGACAGGGAGTGGCTTTCTTT. Residues: CASSLEGQGVAFF.

This chain links TRBV5-1 with TRBJ2-2; 9 bases agree with TRBD1. Germline V gene lookup returns CDR1 SGHRS and CDR2 YFSETQ. V dropped 4 bases and J dropped 6; count of bases not matched to a gene: 22. The CDR3 has 20 residues. CDR3 sequence: CASSHEGGQGFKATPGELFF. In DNA, the CDR3 is TGCGCCAGCAGCCATGAGGGGGGACAGGGCTTTAAGGCCACCCCCGGGGAGCTGTTTTTT.

This clone has only a few counts. This chain links TRBV7-2 with TRBJ1-3, with a possible D match to TRBD1 (5 bases). Trimming left V 2 bases short and J 1 base short, with 9 bases between. This CDR3 has 15 amino acids. Per germline, CDR1 SGHTA and CDR2 FQGNSA. The CDR3 reads CASSLRGESGNTIYF. The CDR3 nucleotides are TGTGCCAGCAGCTTAAGGGGCGAGTCTGGAAACACCATATATTTT.

The genes are TRBV28 and TRBJ2-7; 10 positions match TRBD1. The CDR3 totals 15 residues. V lost 5 bases, J lost 3 bases, and 7 bases stayed unmatched. Per germline, CDR1 MDHEN and CDR2 SYDVKM. The chain's CDR3 is CASSQGGQGFYEQYF. The CDR3 DNA follows: TGTGCCAGCAGTCAGGGGGGACAGGGGTTCTACGAGCAGTACTTC.

The chain couples TRBV29-1 to TRBJ2-5, with a tentative D call TRBD1 (5 bases). This CDR3 contains 13 residues. Germline V lookup: CDR1 SQVTM, CDR2 ANQGSEA. V lost 3 bases to trimming and J lost 1 base, with 9 bases between them. The CDR3 reads CSVDGRAQETQYF. DNA for the CDR3: TGCAGCGTTGATGGCAGGGCCCAAGAGACCCAGTACTTC.

This clone was counted between two and nine times. This chain uses TRBV9 with TRBJ2-6; no definite D call. CDR1 is SGDLS and CDR2 is YYNGEE in the germline V gene. V was cut by 3 bases and J by 4 bases, with 8 bases left in between. The CDR3 runs to 14 residues. The CDR3 DNA reads as TGTGCCAGCAGCGCCCTACCGGGGGCCAACGTCCTGACTTTC. Translation: CASSALPGANVLTF.

V is TRBV9 and J is TRBJ2-3, with unresolved D. The CDR3 consists of 17 residues. V lost 4 bases, J lost 0 bases, and 18 bases lay in between. Germline V gives CDR1 SGDLS, CDR2 YYNGEE. DNA of the CDR3: TGTGCCAGCAGCCCAAGACCAATGACTCCGAGCACAGATACGCAGTATTTT. It translates to CASSPRPMTPSTDTQYF.

The V call is TRBV9, the J call TRBJ1-5, with D tentatively TRBD1 (5 bases). The germline V gene has CDR1 SGDLS and CDR2 YYNGEE. The CDR3 extends over 15 amino acids. Deletions cut 2 bases from V and 8 bases from J, with 17 bases between. In DNA, the CDR3 is TGTGCCAGCAGCGTTGAAGGGGCCGGTGGGGAGCCCCAGCATTTT. Translating it yields CASSVEGAGGEPQHF.

In this sample, this clone turned up many times. The chain links TRBV19 to TRBJ1-1; tentative D call: TRBD1 (5 bases). Trimming pared 6 bases from V and 1 base from J, leaving 12 bases between. In germline, CDR1 is LNHDA, CDR2 SQIVND (reference sequence). The CDR3 runs to 14 residues. The CDR3 nucleotides read TGTGCCAGTAGCCCGACAGCTACGAACACTGAAGCTTTCTTT. Translating it yields CASSPTATNTEAFF.

The chain is built from TRBV4-3 and TRBJ1-1; 9 bases fit TRBD1. The length of the CDR3 is 13 residues. Germline assignment: CDR1 LGHNA and CDR2 YSLEER. V lost 10 bases and J lost 4; bases outside the gene matches: 7. The CDR3 region has the DNA TGCGCCACATCCGGACAGGGGAGCACTGAAGCTTTCTTT. Its translation: CATSGQGSTEAFF.

A few counts support this clone. The chain employs TRBV29-1 and TRBJ2-3; D possibly corresponds to TRBD1 (6 bases). This CDR3 contains 12 residues. The germline CDR1 and CDR2 sequences are SQVTM and ANQGSEA. Trimming cost V 4 bases and J 3 bases, with 8 bases left between them. This CDR3 is CSVAGATDTQYF. The CDR3 nucleotides are TGCAGCGTTGCAGGGGCTACAGATACGCAGTATTTT.

This chain links TRBV9 with TRBJ2-1, with 10 bases that match TRBD2. Trimming removed 0 bases from V and 4 bases from J; junction bases left unmatched: 4. The germline V gene encodes CDR1 SGDLS and CDR2 YYNGEE. The length of the CDR3 is 16 residues. The CDR3 spells CASSVGASGSYNEQFF. CDR3 coding DNA: TGTGCCAGCAGCGTAGGGGCTAGCGGGAGTTACAATGAGCAGTTCTTC.

The chain employs TRBV4-2 and TRBJ1-4, with D maybe TRBD1 (6 bases). CDR1 is LGHNA, CDR2 YNFKEQ, per germline. Trimming cost V 2 bases and J 4 bases, with 11 bases left between them. The CDR3 sequence is 15 residues long. The CDR3, as DNA: TGTGCCAGCAGCCAAACAGGGAACCGTAATGAAAAACTGTTTTTT. It yields the protein CASSQTGNRNEKLFF.

CDR3 coding DNA: TGTGCCTCTTGGACAGGGGCTATGAACACTGAAGCTTTCTTT. Its protein is CASWTGAMNTEAFF. V is TRBV15 and J is TRBJ1-1; TRBD1 agrees at 9 bases. CDR3 length equals 14 residues. Germline assignment: CDR1 LNHNV and CDR2 YYDKDF (reference sequence). V lost 11 bases to trimming and J lost 0 bases; unmatched junction nucleotides: 7.

This chain uses TRBV6-1 with TRBJ2-7; tentative D call: TRBD1 (6 bases). V was cut by 5 bases and J by 4 bases, with 12 bases left in between. This CDR3 comprises 13 residues. Germline V gene data show CDR1 as MNHNS and CDR2 as SASEGT. The CDR3 sequence is CASSPVQGYEQYF. CDR3 nucleotide sequence: TGTGCCAGCAGTCCTGTACAGGGATACGAGCAGTACTTC.

V usage is TRBV4-3 and J usage is TRBJ2-4; weak D call: TRBD2 (7 bases). The V gene lost 4 bases and the J gene lost 2 bases, with 18 bases spanning the gap. This CDR3 region has 17 residues. Germline V lookup: CDR1 LGHNA, CDR2 YSLEER. The CDR3: CASSLRGGAVSKNIQYF. In DNA form, the CDR3 reads TGCGCCAGCAGCCTAAGGGGGGGCGCAGTGTCCAAAAACATTCAGTACTTC.

The gene calls are TRBV9 and TRBJ2-2; D is undetermined. Trimming took 6 bases from V and 6 from J, leaving 15 bases between them. The CDR3 is 14 residues long. Germline V lookup: CDR1 SGDLS, CDR2 YYNGEE. CDR3 bases: TGTGCCAGCACCCCAGGTAGTCATTCCGGGGAGCTGTTTTTT. Protein: CASTPGSHSGELFF.

As to this clone: The sample has other DNA sequences that encode this CDR3 too. CDR3 bases: TGTGCCAGCAGTTTGGGCGGCAGGGGGAGGACAGATACGCAGTATTTT. Protein product: CASSLGGRGRTDTQYF. This chain connects TRBV28 to TRBJ2-3, with a tentative D call TRBD1 (7 bases). CDR1 and CDR2 (germline): MDHEN, SYDVKM. CDR3 length: 16 residues. V lost 3 bases and J lost 3, with 16 bases in between.

This clone occurred once. At the DNA level, this CDR3 is encoded by other sequences in the same sample as well. The V and J genes are TRBV10-3 and TRBJ1-1; 7 bases match TRBD1. This CDR3 has 15 amino acids. Germline CDR1 reads ENHRY; CDR2 reads SYGVKD. Trimming removed 3 bases from V and 7 bases from J; junction bases left unmatched: 11. CDR3 residues: CAISEGFLGQVEAFF. As DNA, the CDR3 is TGTGCCATCAGTGAAGGGTTTTTAGGACAGGTTGAAGCTTTCTTT.